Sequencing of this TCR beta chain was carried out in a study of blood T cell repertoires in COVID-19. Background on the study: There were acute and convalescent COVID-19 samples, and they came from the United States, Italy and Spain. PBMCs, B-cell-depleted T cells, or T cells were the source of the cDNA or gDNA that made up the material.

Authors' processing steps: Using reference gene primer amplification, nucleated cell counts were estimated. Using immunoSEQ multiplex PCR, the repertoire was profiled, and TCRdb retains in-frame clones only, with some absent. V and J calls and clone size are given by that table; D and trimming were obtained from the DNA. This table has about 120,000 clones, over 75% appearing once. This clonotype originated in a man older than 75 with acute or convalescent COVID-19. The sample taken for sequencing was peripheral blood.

The CDR3 bases are TGTGCCAGTAGTATCGCGGCAGGGGGCTATGGCTACACCTTC. As protein: CASSIAAGGYGYTF. The chain employs TRBV19 and TRBJ1-2; TRBD1 matches 7 bases. The CDR3 runs 14 residues. Germline V gives CDR1 LNHDA, CDR2 SQIVND (reference sequence). V lost 3 bases and J lost 4; bases outside the gene matches: 5.